The present entry profiles one TCR beta chain with its context. Assay: immunoSEQ multiplex PCR; the TCRdb copy retains only in-frame clones and omits some. The repertoire includes about 110,000 clones, roughly 90% of them detected once, and around 6.7% sits in the top ten. The data stem from a study of T cell responses to AZD1222 COVID-19 vaccine. Study-level information: Second-dose recipients at about 4 or about 12 weeks were treated as one pooled group.

From germline, CDR1 is SQVTM and CDR2 ANQGSEA. The CDR3 sequence is 12 residues long. This material consisted of peripheral blood, taken on day 0 of AZD1222 vaccination. The chain is built from TRBV29-1 and TRBJ1-1; 8 bases are a match to TRBD1. The receptor was derived from an adult in good health. The CDR3 loop reads CSAGGADTEAFF. CDR3 nucleotide sequence: TGCAGTGCAGGGGGCGCCGACACTGAAGCTTTCTTT.